This T cell receptor (beta chain) was documented in a study of blood T cells in healthy people across ages. This clonotype was detected only a few times. The antigen is unknown. Study-level results: It was the long-lived donors that had more naive CD4+ cells and higher diversity than aged donors.

The second PCR ran about 6 to 12 cycles with a sample-barcoded 5' primer and J-beta primers. TCRdb redid the calling of the 5' RACE reads with MiXCR, one entry per CDR3 protein. The sample lists a few hundred thousand distinct CDR3 sequences; about 27% were seen once. CDR3 length: 12 amino acids. In germline, CDR1 is LGHNA, CDR2 YSLEER. V was pared by 0 bases and J by 12 bases, with 9 bases between. The same sample was also used in a study of T cells of mothers and their children.

The chain employs TRBV4-3 and TRBJ2-1; TRBD2 is a possible D gene (6 bases). This TCR derives from a boy between 2 and 15 years old in good health. Material: blood. The CDR3 sequence is CASSQEGRGQFF. The DNA of the CDR3 is TGCGCCAGCAGCCAAGAGGGGCGGGGGCAGTTCTTC.